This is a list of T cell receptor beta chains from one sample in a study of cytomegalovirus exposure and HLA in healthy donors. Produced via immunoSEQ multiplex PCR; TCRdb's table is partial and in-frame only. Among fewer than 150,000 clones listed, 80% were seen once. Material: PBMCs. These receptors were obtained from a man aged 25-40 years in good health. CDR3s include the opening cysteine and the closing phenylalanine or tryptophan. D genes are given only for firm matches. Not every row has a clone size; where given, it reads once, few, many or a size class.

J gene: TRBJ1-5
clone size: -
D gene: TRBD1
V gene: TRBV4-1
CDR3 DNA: TGCGCCAGCAGCCAGCCGGGACAGGAAAATCAGCCCCAGCATTTT
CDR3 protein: CASSQPGQENQPQHF

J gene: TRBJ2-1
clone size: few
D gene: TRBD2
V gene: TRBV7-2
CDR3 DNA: TGTGCCAGCAGCTCCCGTAGCGGGCCCTACAATGAGCAGTTCTTC
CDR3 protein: CASSSRSGPYNEQFF

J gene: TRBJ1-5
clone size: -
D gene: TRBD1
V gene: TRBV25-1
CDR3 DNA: TGTGCCAGCGGGGACAGTCTGAATCAGCCCCAGCATTTT
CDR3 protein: CASGDSLNQPQHF

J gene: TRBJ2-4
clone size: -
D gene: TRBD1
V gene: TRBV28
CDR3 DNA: TGTGCCAGCAGCCCAGGACAGGGGTCCAAAAACATTCAGTACTTC
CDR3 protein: CASSPGQGSKNIQYF

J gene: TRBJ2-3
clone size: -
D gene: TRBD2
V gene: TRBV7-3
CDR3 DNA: TGTGCCAGCAGACTGACTAGCGGGAGCCCGGATACGCAGTATTTT
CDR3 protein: CASRLTSGSPDTQYF

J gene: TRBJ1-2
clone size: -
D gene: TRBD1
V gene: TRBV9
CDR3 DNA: TGTGCCAGCAGCGTAGTCCCCCCCGCGACAGGGGGCTTCGATGGCTACACCTTC
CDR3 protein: CASSVVPPATGGFDGYTF

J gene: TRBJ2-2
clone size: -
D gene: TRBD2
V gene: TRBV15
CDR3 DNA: TGTGCCACCAGCAGAGAAACTAGCGGGAGTTCCACCGGGGAGCTGTTTTTT
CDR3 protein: CATSRETSGSSTGELFF

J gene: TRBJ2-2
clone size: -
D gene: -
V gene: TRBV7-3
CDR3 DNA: TGTGCCAGCAGCTTAAACCCCACGAGAACCGGGGAGCTGTTTTTT
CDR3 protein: CASSLNPTRTGELFF

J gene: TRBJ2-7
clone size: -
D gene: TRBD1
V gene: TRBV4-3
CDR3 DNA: TGCGCCAGCAGCCAAGTGGCAGGGGGCTCCTACGAGCAGTACTTC
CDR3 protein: CASSQVAGGSYEQYF

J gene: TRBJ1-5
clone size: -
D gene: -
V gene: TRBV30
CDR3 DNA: TGTGCCTGGAGTCCCGGGGGGGCTGGGGTCGGGCCCCAGCATTTT
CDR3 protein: CAWSPGGAGVGPQHF

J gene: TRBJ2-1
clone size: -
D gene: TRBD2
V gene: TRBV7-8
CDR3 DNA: TGTGCCAGCAGCTTAGTCCCTAGCGGGAGGATCCACTCCTACAATGAGCAGTTCTTC
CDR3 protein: CASSLVPSGRIHSYNEQFF

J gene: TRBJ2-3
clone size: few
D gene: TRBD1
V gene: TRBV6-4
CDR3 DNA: TGTGCCAGCAGTGACGCGACAGGGAACACAGATACGCAGTATTTT
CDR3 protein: CASSDATGNTDTQYF

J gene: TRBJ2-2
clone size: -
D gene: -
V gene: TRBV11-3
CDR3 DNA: TGTGCCAGCAGCCGATGGAGGGAGAGGGTTGGCGGGGAGCTGTTTTTT
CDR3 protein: CASSRWRERVGGELFF

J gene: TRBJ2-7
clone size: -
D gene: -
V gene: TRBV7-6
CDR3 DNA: TGTGCCAGCAGCCCTCAGGTCGAGACTCTAGCCGAGCAGTACTTC
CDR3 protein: CASSPQVETLAEQYF

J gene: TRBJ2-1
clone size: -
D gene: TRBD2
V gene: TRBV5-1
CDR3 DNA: TGCGCCAGCAGCTTGCCCAATCGGACTAGCGGCTACAATGAGCAGTTCTTC
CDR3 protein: CASSLPNRTSGYNEQFF

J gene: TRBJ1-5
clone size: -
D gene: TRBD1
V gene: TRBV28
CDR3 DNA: TGTGCCAGCAGTTTAAGGGGGACAGTCCTGAATCAGCCCCAGCATTTT
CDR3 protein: CASSLRGTVLNQPQHF

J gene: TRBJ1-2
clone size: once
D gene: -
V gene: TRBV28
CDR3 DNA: TGTGCCAGCAGTTTTAACCGGGACACGGGGGGCTACACCTTC
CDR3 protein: CASSFNRDTGGYTF

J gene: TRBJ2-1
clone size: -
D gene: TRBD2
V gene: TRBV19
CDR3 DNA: TGTGCCAGTAGTCCTCCGAGACTAGCGTCTTCCTACAATGAGCAGTTCTTC
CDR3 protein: CASSPPRLASSYNEQFF

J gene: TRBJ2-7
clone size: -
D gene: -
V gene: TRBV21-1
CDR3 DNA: TGTGCCAGCAGCAAAGAGGGGTCCTACGAGCAGTACTTC
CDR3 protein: CASSKEGSYEQYF

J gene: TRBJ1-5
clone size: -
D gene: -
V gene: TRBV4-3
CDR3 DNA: TGCGCCAGCAGCCAATCACGGGGTAGCAATCAGCCCCAGCATTTT
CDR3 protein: CASSQSRGSNQPQHF

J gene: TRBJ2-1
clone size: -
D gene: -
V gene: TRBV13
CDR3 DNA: TGTGCCAGCAGTCAGCGGTGGGAGGCCCGTAAGCAGTTCTTC
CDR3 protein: CASSQRWEARKQFF

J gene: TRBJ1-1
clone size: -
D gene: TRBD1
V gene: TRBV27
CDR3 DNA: TGTGCCAGCAGTTTCAGGGGGGTTGAAGCTTTCTTT
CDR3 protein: CASSFRGVEAFF

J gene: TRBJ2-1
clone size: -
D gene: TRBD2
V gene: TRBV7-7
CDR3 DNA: TGTGCTAGCAGCTTAGAACTAGCGGTGAATGAGCAGTTCTTC
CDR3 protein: CASSLELAVNEQFF

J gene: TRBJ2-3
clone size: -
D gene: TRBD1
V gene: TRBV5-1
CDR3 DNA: TGCGCCAGCCGGGCCCCGACGGGAACAGGGGGCTGGGATACGCAGTATTTT
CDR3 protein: CASRAPTGTGGWDTQYF

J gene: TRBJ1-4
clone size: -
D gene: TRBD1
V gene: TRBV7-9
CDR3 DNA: TGTGCCAGCAGCTCCCGACAGGGGACAACTAATGAAAAACTGTTTTTT
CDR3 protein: CASSSRQGTTNEKLFF

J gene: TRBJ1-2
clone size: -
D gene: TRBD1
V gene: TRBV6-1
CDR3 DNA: TGTGCCAGCAGTGAGCGACAGGGCCCCCCACATGGCTACACCTTC
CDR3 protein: CASSERQGPPHGYTF

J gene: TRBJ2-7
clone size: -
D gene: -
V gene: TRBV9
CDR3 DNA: TGTGCCAGCCCGGGACTGAAGGTGGACTACGAGCAGTACTTC
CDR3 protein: CASPGLKVDYEQYF

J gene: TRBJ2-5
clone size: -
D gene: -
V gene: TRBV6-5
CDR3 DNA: TGTGCCAGCAGTTATGGACAGTCGTCGGAGACCCAGTACTTC
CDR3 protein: CASSYGQSSETQYF

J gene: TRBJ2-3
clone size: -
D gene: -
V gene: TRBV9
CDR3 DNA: TGTGCCAGCAGCGATACTAGTAGGGCAGATACGCAGTATTTT
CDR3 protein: CASSDTSRADTQYF

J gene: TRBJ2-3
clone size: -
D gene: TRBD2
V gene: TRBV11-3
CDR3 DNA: TGTGCCAGCAGCCCCCGGGGGGGAGGGTCAGATACGCAGTATTTT
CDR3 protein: CASSPRGGGSDTQYF

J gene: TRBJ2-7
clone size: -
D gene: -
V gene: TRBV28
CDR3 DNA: TGTGCCAGCCAGGGGAGGGCCTACGAGCAGTACTTC
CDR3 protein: CASQGRAYEQYF

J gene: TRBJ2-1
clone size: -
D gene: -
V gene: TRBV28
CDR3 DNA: TGTGCCAGCAGTTCCCGCGCAGGGGAGTGGAGTCCCTACAATGAGCAGTTCTTC
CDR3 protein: CASSSRAGEWSPYNEQFF

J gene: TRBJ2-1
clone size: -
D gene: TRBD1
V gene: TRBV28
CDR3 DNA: TGTGCCAGCAGTCCCCCCGGGACAGGGAGCAATGAGCAGTTCTTC
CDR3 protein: CASSPPGTGSNEQFF

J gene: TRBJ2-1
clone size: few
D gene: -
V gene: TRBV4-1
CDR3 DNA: TGCGCCAGCAGCCACCGATGGGGCTACTCTAGCTCCTACAATGAGCAGTTCTTC
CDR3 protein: CASSHRWGYSSSYNEQFF

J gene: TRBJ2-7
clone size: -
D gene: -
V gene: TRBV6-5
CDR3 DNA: TGTGCCAGCAGTTACACTATGGGCAGGGGCTACGAGCAGTACTTC
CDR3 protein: CASSYTMGRGYEQYF

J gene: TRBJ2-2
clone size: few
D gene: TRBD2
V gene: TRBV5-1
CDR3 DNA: TGCGCCAGCAGCTTGGCTGCCGGACTAGCGGTCGGGGAGCTGTTTTTT
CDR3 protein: CASSLAAGLAVGELFF

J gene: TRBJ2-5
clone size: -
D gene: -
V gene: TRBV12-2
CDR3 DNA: TGTGCAAGTCGCCCAAGGCGCGGGAAAGAGACCCAGTACTTC
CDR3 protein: CASRPRRGKETQYF

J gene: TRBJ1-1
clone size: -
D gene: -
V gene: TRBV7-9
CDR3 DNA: TGTGCCAGCAGCTTAGAACACCTGAACACTGAAGCTTTCTTT
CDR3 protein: CASSLEHLNTEAFF

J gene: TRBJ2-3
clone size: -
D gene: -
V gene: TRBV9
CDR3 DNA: TGTGCCAGCAGCGTCATAGCGGACACAGATACGCAGTATTTT
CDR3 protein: CASSVIADTDTQYF

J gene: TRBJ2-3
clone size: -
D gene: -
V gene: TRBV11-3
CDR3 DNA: TGTGCCAGCAGCTTAGGCCTGAGTACAGATACGCAGTATTTT
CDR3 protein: CASSLGLSTDTQYF

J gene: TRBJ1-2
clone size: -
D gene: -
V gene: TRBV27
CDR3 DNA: TGTGCCAGCAGTCCCACCGGAGGCTATGGCTACACCTTC
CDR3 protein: CASSPTGGYGYTF

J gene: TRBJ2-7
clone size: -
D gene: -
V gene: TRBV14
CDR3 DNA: TGTGCCAGCAGCCAAGTCGGCTACGAGCAGTACTTC
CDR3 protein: CASSQVGYEQYF

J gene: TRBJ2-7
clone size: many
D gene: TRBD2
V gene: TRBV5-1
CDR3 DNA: TGCGCCAGCAGCTTGAGTGCTAGCGGCTACGAGCAGTACTTC
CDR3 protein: CASSLSASGYEQYF

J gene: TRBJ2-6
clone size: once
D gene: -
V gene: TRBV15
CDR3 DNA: TGTGCCACCAGCAGGTTTCCGAGGACAGGGGCCAACGTCCTGACTTTC
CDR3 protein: CATSRFPRTGANVLTF

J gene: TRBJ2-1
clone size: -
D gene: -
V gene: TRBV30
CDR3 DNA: TGTGCCTGGAGTGTTGTCGGTGAGCAGTTCTTC
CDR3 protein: CAWSVVGEQFF

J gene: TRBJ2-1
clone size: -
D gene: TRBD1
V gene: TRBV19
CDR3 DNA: TGTGCCAGTTCACAGGGACAGGCCTACAATGAGCAGTTCTTC
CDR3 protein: CASSQGQAYNEQFF

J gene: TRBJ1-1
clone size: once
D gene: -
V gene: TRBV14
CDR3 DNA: TGTGCCAGCAGCCGGGGGGGGGAGGGCACTGAAGCTTTCTTT
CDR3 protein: CASSRGGEGTEAFF

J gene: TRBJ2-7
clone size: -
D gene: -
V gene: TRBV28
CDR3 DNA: TGTGCCAGCAGTGACTCGGCGGACATCTACGAGCAGTACTTC
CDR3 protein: CASSDSADIYEQYF

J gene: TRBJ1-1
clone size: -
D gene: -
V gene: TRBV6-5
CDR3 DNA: TGTGCCAGCAGTTACTTATCGGCTAGCACTGAAGCTTTCTTT
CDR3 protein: CASSYLSASTEAFF